The clone carrying this T cell receptor (beta chain) occurred a few times. Its specificity is not known. The CDR3 length is 11 residues. V lost 6 bases, J lost 4 bases, and 9 bases lay in between. Germline CDR1 DFQATT, CDR2 SNEGSKA (reference sequence). They built TCR cDNA with 5'RACE template switching, a step that put in a universal primer site and UMIs. In TCRdb, the 5' RACE reads were re-called with MiXCR into one record per CDR3 protein. This table holds just under 30,000 distinct CDR3 sequences, around 5% found once. This sample stems from a study of T cells after yellow fever vaccination. Study results and limitations: FACS-sorted repertoires might harbor abundant contaminating clonotypes from the bulk population. A secondary response was less intense yet reached its peak sooner, at day 5 versus 15. In post-booster samples, most primary-vaccination clones reappeared (96% CD4, 88% CD8).

The V call is TRBV20-1, the J call TRBJ1-2; the D gene is possibly TRBD1 (6 bases). The TCR sequence derives from a man aged 30 to 45 who received the YFV17D yellow fever vaccine. The sequencing used CD8+ T cells sorted from PBMCs, collected 10 days after the yellow fever booster vaccination. The CDR3 reads CSAPGAYGYTF. The CDR3 DNA reads as TGCAGTGCCCCAGGGGCCTATGGCTACACCTTC.